Shown below are 16 T cell receptor beta chains from a single sample sequenced in a study of control samples from healthy donors and cancer patients. Clones were sequenced by immunoSEQ multiplex PCR, and TCRdb holds only the in-frame ones, with some missing. This sample has about 130,000 clones, with more than 85% found just once. The sequencing sample was made of blood. Every receptor here comes from a man between 18 and 35 years old in good health.

J is TRBJ2-1 and V is TRBV4-2, with a tentative D call TRBD2 (7 bases). CDR1 and CDR2 (germline): LGHNA, YNFKEQ. V gave up 0 bases and J gave up 6 bases, with 12 bases separating them. The CDR3 runs 15 residues. The CDR3 protein is CASSQEGGLFNEQFF. CDR3 nucleotide sequence: TGTGCCAGCAGCCAAGAGGGGGGGCTTTTCAATGAGCAGTTCTTC.

The chain combines TRBV7-9 with TRBJ1-1, with 8 bases lining up with TRBD1. From germline, CDR1 is SEHNR and CDR2 FQNEAQ (reference sequence). J was trimmed by 6 bases and V by 3 bases; bases with no gene match: 6. The CDR3 loop spans 14 amino acids. DNA of the CDR3: TGTGCCAGCAGCTTGATTACAGGGGGATCTGAAGCTTTCTTT. It yields the protein CASSLITGGSEAFF.

V and J are TRBV5-1 and TRBJ2-3; D ambiguous. CDR3 size: 15 residues. V was cut by 5 bases and J by 0 bases, with 13 bases left in between. Germline V gives CDR1 SGHRS, CDR2 YFSETQ. The CDR3 DNA reads as TGCGCCAGCAGGCAAGGTCTTACTAGCACAGATACGCAGTATTTT. As protein: CASRQGLTSTDTQYF.

This chain connects TRBV28 to TRBJ2-3; D not resolved. The CDR3 length is 13 residues. Germline-derived CDR1 and CDR2 are MDHEN and SYDVKM. Trimming removed 7 bases from V and 0 bases from J, with 8 bases in between. The DNA for the CDR3 is TGTGCCAGCACCTACCAGAGCACAGATACGCAGTATTTT. Protein sequence: CASTYQSTDTQYF.

The genes are TRBV5-1 and TRBJ2-7, with D possibly TRBD1 on 5 matching bases. Germline CDR1 SGHRS, CDR2 YFSETQ. Trimming cost V 0 bases and J 3 bases, with 13 bases left between them. The CDR3 is made up of 15 amino acids. CDR3 in amino acids: CASSLAQGTNYEQYF. As DNA, the CDR3 is TGCGCCAGCAGCTTGGCGCAGGGTACCAACTACGAGCAGTACTTC.

This sequence joins TRBV10-2 and TRBJ2-2; 9 nucleotides agree with TRBD1. The CDR3 length is 14 residues. With V trimmed by 8 bases and J by 3 bases, 4 bases remained unmatched. Looked up from germline, CDR1 is WSHSY and CDR2 is SAAADI. This CDR3 reads CASGGQGHTGELFF. DNA of the CDR3: TGCGCCAGCGGAGGACAGGGGCACACCGGGGAGCTGTTTTTT.

The chain employs TRBV9 and TRBJ1-5; no firm D call. This CDR3 has 12 amino acids. Trimming stripped 0 bases from V and 6 bases from J, with 4 bases between. Per germline, CDR1 SGDLS and CDR2 YYNGEE. CDR3 region: CASSVDVQPQHF. The DNA for the CDR3 is TGTGCCAGCAGCGTAGATGTTCAGCCCCAGCATTTT.

The V call is TRBV2, the J call TRBJ2-7, with D unclear. The germline gives CDR1 SNHLY, CDR2 FYNNEI. Trimming pared 6 bases from V and 3 bases from J, leaving 12 bases between. CDR3 length: 13 residues. The CDR3 is CASSAIANYEQYF. CDR3 DNA sequence: TGTGCCAGCAGCGCCATCGCGAACTACGAGCAGTACTTC.

The rearrangement links TRBV6-2 or TRBV6-3 to TRBJ2-1; 7 positions agree with TRBD2. In germline, CDR1 is MNHEY, CDR2 SVGEGT. V lost 4 bases and J lost 4; bases outside the gene matches: 4. The CDR3 totals 14 residues. CDR3 bases: TGTGCCAGCAGTTTCGCTAGCGGATACAATGAGCAGTTCTTC. As protein: CASSFASGYNEQFF.

The rearrangement uses TRBV27 and TRBJ1-6, with D possibly being TRBD1 (6 bases). From germline, CDR1 is MNHEY and CDR2 SMNVEV (reference sequence). The CDR3 runs to 12 residues. Trimming stripped 6 bases from V and 6 bases from J, with 6 bases between. CDR3 nucleotides: TGTGCCAGCAGGGACAGTAATTCACCCCTCCACTTT. Translated: CASRDSNSPLHF.

Notes on this clone: The junction differs from germline at one of its ends, possibly a read error. The rearrangement joins TRBV7-2 to TRBJ1-2, with D maybe TRBD1 (5 bases). CDR1 is SGHTA, CDR2 FQGNSA, per germline. CDR3 length equals 10 residues. The CDR3 is CASSSPGTHF. In DNA, the CDR3 is TGTGCCAGCAGCTCCCCCGGGACGCACTTC.

This clone was observed a handful of times. CDR3 in amino acids: CASSDYRDGNEKLFF. CDR3 bases: TGTGCCAGCAGCGATTACCGGGACGGAAATGAAAAACTGTTTTTT. The chain has TRBV11-2 and TRBJ1-4, with D possibly being TRBD1 (5 bases). V lost 5 bases and J lost 5, with 15 bases in between. Germline CDR1 SGHAT, CDR2 FQNNGV. The CDR3 is made up of 15 amino acids.

The chain combines TRBV7-6 with TRBJ2-7, with TRBD2 as a possible D gene (6 bases). The CDR3 has 15 amino acids. Germline CDR1 reads SGHVS; CDR2 reads FNYEAQ. V lost 4 bases and J lost 5, with 18 bases in between. CDR3 coding DNA: TGTGCCAGCAGCTCCTTGGCGGGGCCACCAAACGAGCAGTACTTC. Protein: CASSSLAGPPNEQYF.

This sequence joins TRBV9 and TRBJ1-3; perhaps TRBD1 as D (6 bases). Germline CDR1 and CDR2: SGDLS and YYNGEE. The V gene lost 0 bases and the J gene lost 0 bases, with 10 bases spanning the gap. The CDR3 covers 16 residues. The CDR3: CASSVEARGSGNTIYF. CDR3 nucleotide sequence: TGTGCCAGCAGCGTAGAGGCCAGGGGCTCTGGAAACACCATATATTTT.

The V call is TRBV4-3, the J call TRBJ2-7, with D perhaps TRBD1 or TRBD2 (6 bases each). The length of the CDR3 is 15 residues. Trimming removed 2 bases at V and 3 bases at J, with 14 bases between. The germline V gene has CDR1 LGHNA and CDR2 YSLEER. The CDR3 loop reads CASSQRAGDFYEQYF. CDR3 DNA sequence: TGCGCCAGCAGCCAACGGGCAGGGGACTTCTACGAGCAGTACTTC.

The CDR3 coding sequence is TGCGCCAGCAGCCTGGCCCGGGGGATAAACTATGGCTACACCTTC. This encodes CASSLARGINYGYTF. The J gene is TRBJ1-2, the V gene TRBV5-1; TRBD1 is a possible D gene (5 bases). The V and J ends lost 4 bases and 2 bases respectively, with 15 bases between them. CDR1 and CDR2 from the germline V gene are SGHRS and YFSETQ. The CDR3 consists of 15 residues.